A single sample is the source of the 5 T cell receptor beta chains below, sequenced in a study of human T cells and chemical hapten exposure. TCRdb ran MiXCR on the RACE reads and lists one entry per CDR3 protein. The sample lists 180,000 or so distinct CDR3 sequences, about 14% occurring once. The time point here: patch test 1, 2 weeks after DPC sensitization. Treatment described: therapeutic diphenylcyclopropenone sensitization with weekly scalp DPC. Sequenced here: whole blood, sampled in connection with sensitization to the hapten diphenylcyclopropenone (DPC). The source is a woman in her 30s with alopecia areata. Some clones in this sample may be carry-over from other donors' samples.

The table lists this clonotype with many counts. The chain joins TRBV15 to TRBJ1-4, with a weak D call TRBD1 (5 bases). Trimming shortened V by 1 base and J by 7 bases, and 16 bases separated the two germline ends. The CDR3 is 16 residues long. Germline CDR1 and CDR2: LNHNV and YYDKDF (reference sequence). This CDR3 reads CATSRGGHAGGEKLFF. The CDR3 DNA sequence: TGTGCCACCAGCAGAGGCGGACACGCCGGGGGTGAAAAACTGTTTTTT.

This chain connects TRBV24-1 to TRBJ1-2; 9 bases align to TRBD1. This CDR3 is built from 13 residues. V lost 7 bases and J lost 9; bases outside the gene matches: 8. From germline, CDR1 is KGHDR and CDR2 SFDVKD. The CDR3 DNA sequence: TGTGCCACCAGCCCACCGGGACAGGGTCGCTACACCTTC. Translated: CATSPPGQGRYTF.

This clonotype has more than one count but fewer than ten. J is TRBJ2-7 and V is TRBV7-2; no definite D call. Germline CDR1 reads SGHTA; CDR2 reads FQGNSA. This CDR3 spans 14 amino acids. Trimming left V 5 bases short and J 4 bases short, with 15 bases between. The DNA for the CDR3 is TGTGCCAGCAGCCCCCTGGCTGGACCGTACGAGCAGTACTTC. Encoded protein: CASSPLAGPYEQYF.

This clonotype was found a few times. The rearrangement uses TRBV2 and TRBJ1-4, with 10 positions matching TRBD1. V dropped 8 bases and J dropped 3; count of bases not matched to a gene: 3. The CDR3 length is 14 residues. CDR1 and CDR2 (germline): SNHLY, FYNNEI. The CDR3 sequence: CASGDRGANEKLFF. The CDR3 region has the DNA TGTGCCAGCGGGGACAGGGGTGCTAATGAAAAACTGTTTTTT.

For this clonotype: One end of the junction varies from germline; a read error may be responsible. The chain uses TRBV7-2 and TRBJ2-1, with TRBD2 identical over 11 bases. The CDR3 spans 15 residues. Germline CDR1 SGHTA, CDR2 FQGNSA. The CDR3 here is CVSSSGTSGYNEQFF. CDR3 nucleotide sequence: TGTGTCAGCAGCAGCGGGACTAGCGGATACAATGAGCAGTTCTTC. Variable domain in full (rest from reference TRBV7-2 and TRBJ2-1): GAGVSQSPSNKVTEKGKDVELRCDPISGHTALYWYRQSLGQGLEFLIYFQGNSAPDKSGLPSDRFSAERTGGSVSTLTIQRTQQEDSAVYLCVSSSGTSGYNEQFFGPGTRLTVL.